This entry is about one T cell receptor beta chain. CDR1 and CDR2 (germline): MGHRA, YSYEKL. There are 16 residues in the CDR3. V was cut by 2 bases and J by 4 bases, with 12 bases left in between. The data derive from a study of cytomegalovirus exposure and HLA in healthy donors. It was with 60 Vbeta and 13 Jbeta primers that the PCR ran. Measured with immunoSEQ multiplex PCR; TCRdb has only the in-frame clones, and not every one. The sample records about 130,000 clones, roughly 85% being singletons. The receptor comes from a man aged 40-49 years in good health and CMV-seropositive. Sequenced input: PBMCs. This sequence joins TRBV4-1 and TRBJ2-6, with D perhaps matching TRBD1 (6 bases). The CDR3 DNA reads as TGCGCCAGCAGCCAATCCTCAGGGGCCGGGGCCAACGTCCTGACTTTC. Translating gives CASSQSSGAGANVLTF.